The 9 T cell receptor beta chains below all came from one sample that was sequenced in a study of cytomegalovirus exposure and HLA in healthy donors. 13 Jbeta primers and 60 Vbeta primers were used for the PCR. Profiling relied on immunoSEQ multiplex PCR, and the TCRdb table lists in-frame clones only, not all of them. The sample records around 220,000 clones, over 75% being singletons. Specimen: PBMCs. The receptors shown here come from a man between 18 and 35 years old in good health and CMV-seronegative.

The chain carries TRBV5-6 and TRBJ2-5, with 9 bases identical to TRBD1. With V trimmed by 0 bases and J by 5 bases, 8 bases remained unmatched. This CDR3 is built from 16 residues. Germline lookup yields CDR1 SGHDT and CDR2 YYEEEE. In DNA, the CDR3 is TGTGCCAGCAGCTTGGCGTCGGGACAGGGTTGGGAGACCCAGTACTTC. This encodes CASSLASGQGWETQYF.

V and J are TRBV18 and TRBJ1-5; possible D gene TRBD1, 6 bases. CDR3 size: 15 residues. V lost 6 bases and J lost 3, with 15 bases in between. Per germline, CDR1 KGHSH and CDR2 LQKENI. The CDR3 bases are TGTGCCAGCTCCTTCACGGCAGGGGACAATCAGCCCCAGCATTTT. It translates to CASSFTAGDNQPQHF. The full variable domain, its missing parts supplied by reference TRBV18 and TRBJ1-5, is NAGVMQNPRHLVRRRGQEARLRCSPMKGHSHVYWYRQLPEEGLKFMVYLQKENIIDESGMPKERFSAEFPKEGPSILRIQQVVRGDSAAYFCASSFTAGDNQPQHFGDGTRLSIL.

The chain has TRBV5-1 and TRBJ2-7; the D gene is possibly TRBD1 (5 bases). Per the germline V gene, CDR1 is SGHRS and CDR2 is YFSETQ. The CDR3 loop spans 14 amino acids. Trimming cost V 4 bases and J 2 bases, with 13 bases left between them. In DNA, the CDR3 is TGCGCCAGCAGCGGCAGGGTAGAGGCCTACGAGCAGTACTTC. Translating it yields CASSGRVEAYEQYF.

This clone has a single count. The chain employs TRBV4-3 and TRBJ2-1; D possibly corresponds to TRBD2 (6 bases). The V end was cut by 0 bases, the J end by 2 bases, with 17 bases between. Germline V gives CDR1 LGHNA, CDR2 YSLEER. The CDR3 contains 18 residues. The CDR3 DNA reads TGCGCCAGCAGCCAAGATGCCGCGCGGGGCCCAACCTACAATGAGCAGTTCTTC. Translation gives CASSQDAARGPTYNEQFF.

The CDR3 nucleotides read TGTGCCAGCAGTCCCAGGGGGCTCCGAAACACTGAAGCTTTCTTT. This gives the protein CASSPRGLRNTEAFF. The rearrangement joins TRBV6-5 to TRBJ1-1; TRBD1 matches 8 bases. CDR3 length: 15 residues. Unmatched junction bases numbered 7, after V lost 5 bases and J lost 2 bases. Germline assignment: CDR1 MNHEY and CDR2 SVGAGI.

This clone was counted a few times. The chain carries TRBV30 and TRBJ2-3; 11 bases are a match to TRBD1. Germline CDR1 and CDR2: GTSNPN and SVGIG (reference sequence). This CDR3 spans 14 amino acids. J gave up 2 bases and V 5 bases, and 3 bases lay outside the gene matches. In DNA form, the CDR3 reads TGTGCCTGGGGACAGGGGGCGACCACAGATACGCAGTATTTT. It codes for CAWGQGATTDTQYF.

The chain couples TRBV4-1 to TRBJ2-7; 7 nucleotides line up with TRBD2. The V segment lost 0 bases and the J segment 2 bases; nucleotides outside the gene matches: 7. CDR1 is MGHRA, CDR2 YSYEKL, per germline. CDR3 size: 16 residues. CDR3: CASSQETSATAYEQYF. The CDR3 nucleotides read TGCGCCAGCAGCCAAGAAACTAGCGCGACCGCCTACGAGCAGTACTTC.

The J gene is TRBJ2-7, the V gene TRBV6-5, with D uncertain. There are 15 residues in the CDR3. Trimming removed 4 bases at V and 0 bases at J, with 13 bases between. The germline V gene encodes CDR1 MNHEY and CDR2 SVGAGI. The CDR3 loop reads CASSSARSNSYEQYF. CDR3 nucleotides: TGTGCCAGCAGTTCCGCACGGTCTAACTCCTACGAGCAGTACTTC.

The chain combines TRBV27 with TRBJ2-6; 8 bases are shared with TRBD1. With V trimmed by 6 bases and J by 1 base, 8 bases remained unmatched. This CDR3 comprises 17 residues. Germline V lookup: CDR1 MNHEY, CDR2 SMNVEV (reference sequence). The chain's CDR3 is CASSPTGDRSGANVLTF. The CDR3 nucleotides read TGTGCCAGCAGCCCGACAGGGGACCGTTCTGGGGCCAACGTCCTGACTTTC.